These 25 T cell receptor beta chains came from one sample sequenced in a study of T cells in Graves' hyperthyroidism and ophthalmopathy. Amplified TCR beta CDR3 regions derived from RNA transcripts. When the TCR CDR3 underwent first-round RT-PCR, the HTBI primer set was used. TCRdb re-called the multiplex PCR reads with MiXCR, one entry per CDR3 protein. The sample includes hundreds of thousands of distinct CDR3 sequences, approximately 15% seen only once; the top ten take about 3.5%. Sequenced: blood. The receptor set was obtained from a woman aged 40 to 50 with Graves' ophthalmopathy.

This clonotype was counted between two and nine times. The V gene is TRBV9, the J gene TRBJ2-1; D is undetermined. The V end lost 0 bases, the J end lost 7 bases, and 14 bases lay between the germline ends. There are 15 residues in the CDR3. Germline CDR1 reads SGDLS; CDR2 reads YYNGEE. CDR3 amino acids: CASSVGRERGNEQFF. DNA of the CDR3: TGTGCCAGCAGCGTAGGAAGGGAACGTGGGAATGAGCAGTTCTTC.

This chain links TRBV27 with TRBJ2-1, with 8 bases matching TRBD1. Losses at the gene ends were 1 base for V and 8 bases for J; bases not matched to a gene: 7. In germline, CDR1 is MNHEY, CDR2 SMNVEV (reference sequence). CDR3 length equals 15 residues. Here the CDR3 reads CASSLFGTGADEQFF. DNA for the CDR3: TGTGCCAGCAGTTTATTCGGGACAGGAGCAGATGAGCAGTTCTTC.

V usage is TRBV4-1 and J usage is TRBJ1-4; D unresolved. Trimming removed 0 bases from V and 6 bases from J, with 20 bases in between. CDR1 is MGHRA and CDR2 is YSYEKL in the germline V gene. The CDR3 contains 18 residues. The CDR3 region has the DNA TGCGCCAGCAGCCAAGATCCTAATAGCGCCCCAGTAGATGAAAAACTGTTTTTT. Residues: CASSQDPNSAPVDEKLFF.

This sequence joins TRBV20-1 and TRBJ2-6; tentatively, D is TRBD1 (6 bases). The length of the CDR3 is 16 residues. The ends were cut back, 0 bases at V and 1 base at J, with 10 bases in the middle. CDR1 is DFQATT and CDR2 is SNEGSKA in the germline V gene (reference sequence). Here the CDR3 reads CSAREGAPSGANVLTF. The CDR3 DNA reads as TGCAGTGCTAGAGAGGGGGCACCTTCTGGGGCCAACGTCCTGACTTTC.

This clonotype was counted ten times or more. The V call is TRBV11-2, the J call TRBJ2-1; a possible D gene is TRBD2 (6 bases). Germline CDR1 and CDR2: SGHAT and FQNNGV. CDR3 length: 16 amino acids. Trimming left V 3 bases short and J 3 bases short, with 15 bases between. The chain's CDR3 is CASSFFSGAVYNEQFF. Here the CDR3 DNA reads TGTGCCAGCAGCTTTTTTAGCGGCGCCGTCTACAATGAGCAGTTCTTC.

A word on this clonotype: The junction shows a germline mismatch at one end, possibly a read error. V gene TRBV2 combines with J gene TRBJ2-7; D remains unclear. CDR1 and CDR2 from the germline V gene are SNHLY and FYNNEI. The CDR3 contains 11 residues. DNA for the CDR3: TGTGCCAGCACTCAGTACGCCGAGCGGTACTTC. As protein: CASTQYAERYF.

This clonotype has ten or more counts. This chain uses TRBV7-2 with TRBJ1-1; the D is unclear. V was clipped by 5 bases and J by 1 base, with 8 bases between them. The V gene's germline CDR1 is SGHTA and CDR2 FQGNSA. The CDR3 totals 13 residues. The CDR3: CASSKQRNTEAFF. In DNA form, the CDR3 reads TGTGCCAGCAGCAAACAGCGGAACACTGAAGCTTTCTTT.

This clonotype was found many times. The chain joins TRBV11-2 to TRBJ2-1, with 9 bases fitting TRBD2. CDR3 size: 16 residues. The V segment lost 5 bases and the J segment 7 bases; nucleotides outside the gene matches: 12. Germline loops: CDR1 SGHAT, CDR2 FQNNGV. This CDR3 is CASSPGRTSDWNEQFF. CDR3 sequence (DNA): TGTGCCAGCAGCCCAGGGAGGACTAGCGACTGGAATGAGCAGTTCTTC.

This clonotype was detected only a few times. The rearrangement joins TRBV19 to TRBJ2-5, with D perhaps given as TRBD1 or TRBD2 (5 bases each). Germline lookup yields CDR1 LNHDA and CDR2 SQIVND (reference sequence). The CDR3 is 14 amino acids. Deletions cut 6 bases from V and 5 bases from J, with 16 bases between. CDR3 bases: TGTGCCAGTAGCCGGGACGGAGGCCGGGAGACCCAGTACTTC. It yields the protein CASSRDGGRETQYF.

CDR3 region: CASSESTSGGTGELFF. CDR3 nucleotides: TGTGCCAGCAGTGAAAGCACTAGCGGGGGAACCGGGGAGCTGTTTTTT. This chain joins TRBV6-1 and TRBJ2-2; TRBD2 matches at 11 bases. CDR3 length: 16 amino acids. Trimming took 2 bases from V and 5 from J; bases not matched to a gene: 4. Germline V gene lookup returns CDR1 MNHNS and CDR2 SASEGT.

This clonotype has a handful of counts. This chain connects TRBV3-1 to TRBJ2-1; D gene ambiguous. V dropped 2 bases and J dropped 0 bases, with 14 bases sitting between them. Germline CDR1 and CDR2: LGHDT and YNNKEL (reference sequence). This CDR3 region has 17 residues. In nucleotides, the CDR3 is TGTGCCAGCAGCCAATTGGCCCTTCTGGGCTCCTACAATGAGCAGTTCTTC. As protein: CASSQLALLGSYNEQFF.

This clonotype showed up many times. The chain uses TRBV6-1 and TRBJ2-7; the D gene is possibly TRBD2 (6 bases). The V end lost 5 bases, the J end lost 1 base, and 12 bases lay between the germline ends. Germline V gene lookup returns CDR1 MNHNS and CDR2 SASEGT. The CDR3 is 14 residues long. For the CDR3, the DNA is TGTGCCAGCAGTTGGGATAGCGGTTCCTACGAGCAGTACTTC. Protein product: CASSWDSGSYEQYF.

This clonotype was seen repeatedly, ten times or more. The DNA of the CDR3 is TGTGCCAGCAAGGGGACAGGGGCTTCTGGAAACTATGGCTACACCTTC. The encoded protein is CASKGTGASGNYGYTF. V is TRBV6-1 and J is TRBJ1-2, with 10 bases identical to TRBD1. J gave up 2 bases and V 7 bases, and 10 bases lay outside the gene matches. The CDR3 contains 16 residues. CDR1 MNHNS and CDR2 SASEGT come from the germline V gene.

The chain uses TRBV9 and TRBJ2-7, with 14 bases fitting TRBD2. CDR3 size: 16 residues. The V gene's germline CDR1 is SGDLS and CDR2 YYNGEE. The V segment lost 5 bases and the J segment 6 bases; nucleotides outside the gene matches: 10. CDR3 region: CASSGTGTSGRREQYF. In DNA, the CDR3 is TGTGCCAGCAGTGGAACCGGGACTAGCGGGAGACGCGAGCAGTACTTC.

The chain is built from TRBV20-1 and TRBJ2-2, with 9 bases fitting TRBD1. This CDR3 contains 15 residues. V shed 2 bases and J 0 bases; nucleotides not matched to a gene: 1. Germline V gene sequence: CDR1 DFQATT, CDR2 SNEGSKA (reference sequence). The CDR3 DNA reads TGCAGTGCTAGACGGACAGGGGCGAACACCGGGGAGCTGTTTTTT. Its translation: CSARRTGANTGELFF.

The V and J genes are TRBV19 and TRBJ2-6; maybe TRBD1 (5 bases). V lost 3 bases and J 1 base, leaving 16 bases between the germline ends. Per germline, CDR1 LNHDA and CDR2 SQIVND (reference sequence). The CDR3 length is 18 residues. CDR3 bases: TGTGCCAGTAGTATTTCCCGACAGAGGATTTCTGGGGCCAACGTCCTGACTTTC. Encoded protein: CASSISRQRISGANVLTF. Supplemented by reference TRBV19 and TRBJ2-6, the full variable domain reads DGGITQSPKYLFRKEGQNVTLSCEQNLNHDAMYWYRQDPGQGLRLIYYSQIVNDFQKGDIAEGYSVSREKKESFPLTVTSAQKNPTAFYLCASSISRQRISGANVLTFGAGSRLTVL.

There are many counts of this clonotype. The DNA of the CDR3 is TGCAGTGCTAAAACCGGGACATCGAACACTGAAGCTTTCTTT. Protein product: CSAKTGTSNTEAFF. The gene calls are TRBV20-1 and TRBJ1-1; D is perhaps TRBD1 (6 bases). This CDR3 contains 14 residues. Per germline, CDR1 DFQATT and CDR2 SNEGSKA (reference sequence). V was cut by 4 bases and J by 1 base, with 13 bases left in between.

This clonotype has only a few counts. In DNA, the CDR3 is TGTGCCAGCAGCGCGCAGGGGGCAAACGAGCAGTACTTC. Amino acids: CASSAQGANEQYF. The chain couples TRBV9 to TRBJ2-7, with 8 bases matching TRBD1. Germline V CDR1 and CDR2: SGDLS, YYNGEE. With V trimmed by 3 bases and J by 5 bases, 4 bases remained unmatched. This CDR3 is 13 amino acids long.

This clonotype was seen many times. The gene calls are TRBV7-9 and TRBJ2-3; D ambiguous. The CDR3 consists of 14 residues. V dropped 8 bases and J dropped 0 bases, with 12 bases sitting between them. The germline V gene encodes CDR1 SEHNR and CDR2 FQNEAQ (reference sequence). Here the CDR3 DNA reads TGTGCCAGCCGAAAGTCAGGTAGCACAGATACGCAGTATTTT. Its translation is CASRKSGSTDTQYF.

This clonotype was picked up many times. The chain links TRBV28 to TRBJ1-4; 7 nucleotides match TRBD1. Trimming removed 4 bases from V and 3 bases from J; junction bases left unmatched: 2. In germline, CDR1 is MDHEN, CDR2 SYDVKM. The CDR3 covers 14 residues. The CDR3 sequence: CASSSQGANEKLFF. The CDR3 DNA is TGTGCCAGCAGTTCTCAGGGGGCTAATGAAAAACTGTTTTTT.

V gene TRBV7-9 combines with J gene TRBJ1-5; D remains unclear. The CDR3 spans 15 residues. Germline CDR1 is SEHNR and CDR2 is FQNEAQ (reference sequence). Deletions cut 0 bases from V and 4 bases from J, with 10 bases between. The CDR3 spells CASSLASQGNQPQHF. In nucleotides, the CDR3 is TGTGCCAGCAGCTTAGCGTCACAAGGAAATCAGCCCCAGCATTTT.

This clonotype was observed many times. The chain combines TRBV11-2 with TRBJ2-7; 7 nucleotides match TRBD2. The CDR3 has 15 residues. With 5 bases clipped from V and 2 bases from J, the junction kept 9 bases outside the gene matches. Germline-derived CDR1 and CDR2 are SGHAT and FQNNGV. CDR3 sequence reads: CASSPTRAGAYEQYF. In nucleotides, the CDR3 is TGTGCCAGCAGCCCCACCCGGGCGGGGGCCTACGAGCAGTACTTC. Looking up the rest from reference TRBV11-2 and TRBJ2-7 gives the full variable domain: EAGVAQSPRYKIIEKRQSVAFWCNPISGHATLYWYQQILGQGPKLLIQFQNNGVVDDSQLPKDRFSAERLKGVDSTLKIQPAKLEDSAVYLCASSPTRAGAYEQYFGPGTRLTVT.

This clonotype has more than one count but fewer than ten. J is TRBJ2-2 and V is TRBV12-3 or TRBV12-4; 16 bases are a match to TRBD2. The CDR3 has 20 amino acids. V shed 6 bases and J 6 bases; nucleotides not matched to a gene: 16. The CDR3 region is CASRRLIGTSGRARSGELFF. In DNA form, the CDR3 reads TGTGCCAGCAGGCGCCTCATCGGGACTAGCGGGAGGGCCAGGTCCGGGGAGCTGTTTTTT.

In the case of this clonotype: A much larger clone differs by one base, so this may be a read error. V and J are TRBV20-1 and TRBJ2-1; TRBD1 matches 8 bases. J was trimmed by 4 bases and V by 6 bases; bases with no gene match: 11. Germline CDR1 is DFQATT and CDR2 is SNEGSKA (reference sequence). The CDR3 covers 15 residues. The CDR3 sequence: CSALNWDRPYNEQFF. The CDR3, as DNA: TGCAGTGCACTAAACTGGGACAGGCCATACAATGAGCAGTTCTTC.

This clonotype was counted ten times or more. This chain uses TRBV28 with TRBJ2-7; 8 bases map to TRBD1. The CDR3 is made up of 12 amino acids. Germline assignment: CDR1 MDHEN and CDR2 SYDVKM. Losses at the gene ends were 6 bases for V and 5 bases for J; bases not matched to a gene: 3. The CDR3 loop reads CASSGQGDEQYF. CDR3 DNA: TGTGCCAGCAGCGGACAGGGTGACGAGCAGTACTTC.